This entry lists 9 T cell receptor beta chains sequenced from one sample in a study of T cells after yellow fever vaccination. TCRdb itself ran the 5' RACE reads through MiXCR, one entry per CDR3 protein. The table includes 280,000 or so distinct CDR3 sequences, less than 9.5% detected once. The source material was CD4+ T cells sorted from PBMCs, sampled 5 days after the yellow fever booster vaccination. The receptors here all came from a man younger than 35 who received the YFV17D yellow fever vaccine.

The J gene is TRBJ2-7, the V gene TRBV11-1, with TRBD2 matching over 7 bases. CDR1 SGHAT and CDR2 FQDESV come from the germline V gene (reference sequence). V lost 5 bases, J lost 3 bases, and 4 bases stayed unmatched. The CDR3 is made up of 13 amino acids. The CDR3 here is CASSGGVGYEQYF. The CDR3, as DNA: TGTGCCAGCAGCGGGGGGGTTGGCTACGAGCAGTACTTC. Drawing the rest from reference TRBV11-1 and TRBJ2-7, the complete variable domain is EAEVAQSPRYKITEKSQAVAFWCDPISGHATLYWYRQILGQGPELLVQFQDESVVDDSQLPKDRFSAERLKGVDSTLKIQPAELGDSAMYLCASSGGVGYEQYFGPGTRLTVT.

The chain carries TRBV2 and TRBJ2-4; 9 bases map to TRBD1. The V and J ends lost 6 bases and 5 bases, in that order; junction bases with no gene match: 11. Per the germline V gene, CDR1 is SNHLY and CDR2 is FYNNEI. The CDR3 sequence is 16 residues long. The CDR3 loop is CASSVPGQGPQNIQYF. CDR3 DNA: TGTGCCAGCAGCGTCCCGGGACAGGGACCCCAAAACATTCAGTACTTC.

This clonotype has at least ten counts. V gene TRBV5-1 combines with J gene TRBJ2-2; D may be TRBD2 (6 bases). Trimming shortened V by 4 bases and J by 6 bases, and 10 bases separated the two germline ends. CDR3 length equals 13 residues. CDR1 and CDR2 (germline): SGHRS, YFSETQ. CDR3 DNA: TGCGCCAGCAGCCGCCGGGACTCCGGGGAGCTGTTTTTT. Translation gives CASSRRDSGELFF. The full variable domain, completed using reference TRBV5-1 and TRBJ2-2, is KAGVTQTPRYLIKTRGQQVTLSCSPISGHRSVSWYQQTPGQGLQFLFEYFSETQRNKGNFPGRFSGRQFSNSRSEMNVSTLELGDSALYLCASSRRDSGELFFGEGSRLTVL.

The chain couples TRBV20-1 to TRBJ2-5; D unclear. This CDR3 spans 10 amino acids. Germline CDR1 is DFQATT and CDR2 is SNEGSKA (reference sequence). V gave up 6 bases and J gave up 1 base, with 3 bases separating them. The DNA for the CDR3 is TGCAGTGCCCTCCAAGAGACCCAGTACTTC. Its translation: CSALQETQYF.

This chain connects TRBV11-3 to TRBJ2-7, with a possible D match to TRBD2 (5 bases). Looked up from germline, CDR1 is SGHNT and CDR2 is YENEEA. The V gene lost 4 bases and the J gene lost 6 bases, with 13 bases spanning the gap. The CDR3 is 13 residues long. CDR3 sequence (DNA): TGTGCCAGCAGCTCCCGTCCAGGAGGCGAGCAGTACTTC. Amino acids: CASSSRPGGEQYF.

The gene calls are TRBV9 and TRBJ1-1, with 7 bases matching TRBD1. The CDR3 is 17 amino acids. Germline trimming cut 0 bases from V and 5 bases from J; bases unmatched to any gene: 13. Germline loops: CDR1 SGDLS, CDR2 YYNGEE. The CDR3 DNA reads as TGTGCCAGCAGCGTAGGGTTCGGGGGCAGGGGACAGACTGAAGCTTTCTTT. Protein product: CASSVGFGGRGQTEAFF.

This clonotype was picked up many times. In nucleotides, the CDR3 is TGTGCCAGCAGCTTAGGTCTTGATACGCAGTATTTT. Translation gives CASSLGLDTQYF. This chain joins TRBV7-3 and TRBJ2-3; D unresolved. The CDR3 covers 12 residues. Germline V gives CDR1 SGHTA, CDR2 FQGTGA. V dropped 2 bases and J dropped 6 bases, with 6 bases sitting between them.

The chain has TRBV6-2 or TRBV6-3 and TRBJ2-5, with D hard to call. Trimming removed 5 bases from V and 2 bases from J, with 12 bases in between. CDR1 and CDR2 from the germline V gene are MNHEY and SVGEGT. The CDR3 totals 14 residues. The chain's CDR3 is CASSKATRQETQYF. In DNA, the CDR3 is TGTGCCAGCAGTAAGGCTACCCGACAAGAGACCCAGTACTTC.

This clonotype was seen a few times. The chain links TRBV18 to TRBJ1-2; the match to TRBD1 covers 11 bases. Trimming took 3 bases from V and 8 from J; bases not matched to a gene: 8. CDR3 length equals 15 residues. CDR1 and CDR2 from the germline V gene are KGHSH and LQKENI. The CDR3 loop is CASSPSGQGVGGYTF. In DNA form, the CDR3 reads TGTGCCAGCTCACCGTCGGGACAGGGGGTCGGAGGCTACACCTTC.